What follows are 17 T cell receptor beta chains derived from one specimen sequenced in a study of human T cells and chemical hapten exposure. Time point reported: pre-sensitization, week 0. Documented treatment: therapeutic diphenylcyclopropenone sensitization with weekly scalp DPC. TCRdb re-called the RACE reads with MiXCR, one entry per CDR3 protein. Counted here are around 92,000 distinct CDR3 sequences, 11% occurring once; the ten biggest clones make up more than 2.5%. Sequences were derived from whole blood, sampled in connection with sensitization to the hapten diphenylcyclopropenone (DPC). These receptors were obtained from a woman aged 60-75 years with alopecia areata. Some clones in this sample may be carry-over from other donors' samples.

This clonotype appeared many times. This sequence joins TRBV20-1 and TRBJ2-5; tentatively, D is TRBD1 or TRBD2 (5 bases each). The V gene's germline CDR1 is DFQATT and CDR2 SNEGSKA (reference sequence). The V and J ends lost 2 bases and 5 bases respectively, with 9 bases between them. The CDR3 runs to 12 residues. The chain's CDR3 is CSARWGGETQYF. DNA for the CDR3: TGCAGTGCTAGATGGGGCGGGGAGACCCAGTACTTC.

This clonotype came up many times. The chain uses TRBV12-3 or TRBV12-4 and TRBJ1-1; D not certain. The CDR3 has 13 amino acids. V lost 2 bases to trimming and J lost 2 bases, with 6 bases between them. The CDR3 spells CASSLQTNTEAFF. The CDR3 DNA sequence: TGTGCCAGCAGTTTACAGACAAACACTGAAGCTTTCTTT.

This CDR3 reads CASKDRGNTIYF. CDR3 DNA sequence: TGTGCCAGCAAAGACAGGGGGAACACCATATATTTT. The rearrangement links TRBV2 to TRBJ1-3, with 9 bases fitting TRBD1. Germline loops: CDR1 SNHLY, CDR2 FYNNEI. The CDR3 is made up of 12 amino acids. Germline trimming cut 7 bases from V and 7 bases from J; bases unmatched to any gene: 2.

The CDR3 here is CAWSEGNGSYEQYF. CDR3 DNA sequence: TGTGCCTGGAGTGAGGGTAACGGGTCCTACGAGCAGTACTTC. This sequence joins TRBV30 and TRBJ2-7; D ambiguous. In germline, CDR1 is GTSNPN, CDR2 SVGIG (reference sequence). This CDR3 is 14 amino acids long. The V and J ends lost 1 base and 1 base respectively, with 11 bases between them. The variable domain in full, with the rest retrieved from reference TRBV30 and TRBJ2-7, is SQTIHQWPATLVQPVGSPLSLECTVEGTSNPNLYWYRQAAGRGLQLLFYSVGIGQISSEVPQNLSASRPQDRQFILSSKKLLLSDSGFYLCAWSEGNGSYEQYFGPGTRLTVT.

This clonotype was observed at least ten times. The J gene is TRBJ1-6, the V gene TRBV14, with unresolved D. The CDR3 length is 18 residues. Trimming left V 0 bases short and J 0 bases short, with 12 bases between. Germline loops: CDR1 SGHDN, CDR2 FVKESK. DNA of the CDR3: TGTGCCAGCAGCCAAGAGGGCAGCACAAGCTCCTATAATTCACCCCTCCACTTT. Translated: CASSQEGSTSSYNSPLHF.

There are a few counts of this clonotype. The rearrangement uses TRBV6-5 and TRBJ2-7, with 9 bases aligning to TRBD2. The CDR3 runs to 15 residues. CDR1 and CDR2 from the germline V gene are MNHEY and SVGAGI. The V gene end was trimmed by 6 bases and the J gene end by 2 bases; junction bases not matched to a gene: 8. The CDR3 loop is CASSYSGGSPYEQYF. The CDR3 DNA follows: TGTGCCAGCAGCTATAGCGGGGGCTCCCCCTACGAGCAGTACTTC.

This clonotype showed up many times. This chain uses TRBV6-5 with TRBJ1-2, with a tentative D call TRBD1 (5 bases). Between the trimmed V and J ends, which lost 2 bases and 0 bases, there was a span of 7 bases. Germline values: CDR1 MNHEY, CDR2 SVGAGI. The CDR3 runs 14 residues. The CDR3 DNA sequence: TGTGCCAGCAGTTACGACAGCTCTAACTATGGCTACACCTTC. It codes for CASSYDSSNYGYTF.

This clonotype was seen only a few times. The CDR3 region is CASSPGQGYTEAFF. CDR3 nucleotides: TGCGCCAGCAGCCCCGGACAGGGGTATACTGAAGCTTTCTTT. The chain links TRBV5-1 to TRBJ1-1, with 9 bases lining up with TRBD1. This CDR3 is built from 14 residues. Germline lookup yields CDR1 SGHRS and CDR2 YFSETQ. V lost 4 bases, J lost 5 bases, and 6 bases stayed unmatched. The entire variable domain, with the rest obtained from reference TRBV5-1 and TRBJ1-1, is as follows: KAGVTQTPRYLIKTRGQQVTLSCSPISGHRSVSWYQQTPGQGLQFLFEYFSETQRNKGNFPGRFSGRQFSNSRSEMNVSTLELGDSALYLCASSPGQGYTEAFFGQGTRLTVV.

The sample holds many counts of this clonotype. CDR3 bases: TGCAGTGCTAGCGGCTCATCGGCCGAAAAACTGTTTTTT. Residues: CSASGSSAEKLFF. The V gene is TRBV20-1, the J gene TRBJ1-4; D gene uncertain. There are 13 residues in the CDR3. V lost 3 bases and J 8 bases, leaving 13 bases between the germline ends. The germline V gene has CDR1 DFQATT and CDR2 SNEGSKA (reference sequence).

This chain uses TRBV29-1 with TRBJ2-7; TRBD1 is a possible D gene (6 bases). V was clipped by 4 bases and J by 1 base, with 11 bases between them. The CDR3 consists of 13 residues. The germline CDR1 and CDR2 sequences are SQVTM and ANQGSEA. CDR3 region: CSVAVQGSYEQYF. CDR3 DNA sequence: TGCAGCGTTGCAGTTCAGGGGTCCTACGAGCAGTACTTC.

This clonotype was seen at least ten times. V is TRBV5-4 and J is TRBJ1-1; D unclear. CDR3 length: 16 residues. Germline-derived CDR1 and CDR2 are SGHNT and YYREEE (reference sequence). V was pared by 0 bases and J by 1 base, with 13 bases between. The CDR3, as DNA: TGTGCCAGCAGCTTGGACTCTCGGATTTCGAACACTGAAGCTTTCTTT. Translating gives CASSLDSRISNTEAFF.

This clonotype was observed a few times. In DNA, the CDR3 is TGTGCCAGCAGCTTAGAGGCTAGGCGACAGGGAGTCGGTACGCAGTATTTT. The encoded protein is CASSLEARRQGVGTQYF. This sequence joins TRBV7-6 and TRBJ2-3; 7 bases are a match to TRBD1. With V trimmed by 1 base and J by 8 bases, 15 bases remained unmatched. The CDR3 consists of 17 residues. Germline V CDR1 and CDR2: SGHVS, FNYEAQ.

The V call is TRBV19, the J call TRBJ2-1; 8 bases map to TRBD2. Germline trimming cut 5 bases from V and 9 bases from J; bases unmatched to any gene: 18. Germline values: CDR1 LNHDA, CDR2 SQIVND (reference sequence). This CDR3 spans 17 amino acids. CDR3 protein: CASSVSGTRGLVGEQFF. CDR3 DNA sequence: TGTGCCAGTAGTGTCAGTGGGACTAGAGGTCTTGTTGGTGAGCAGTTCTTC.

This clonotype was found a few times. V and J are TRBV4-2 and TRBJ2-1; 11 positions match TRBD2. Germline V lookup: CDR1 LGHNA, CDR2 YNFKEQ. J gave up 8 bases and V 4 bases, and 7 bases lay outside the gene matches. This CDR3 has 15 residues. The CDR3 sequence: CASSPTTSGEDEQFF. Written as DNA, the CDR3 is TGTGCCAGCAGCCCGACGACTAGCGGGGAGGATGAGCAGTTCTTC.

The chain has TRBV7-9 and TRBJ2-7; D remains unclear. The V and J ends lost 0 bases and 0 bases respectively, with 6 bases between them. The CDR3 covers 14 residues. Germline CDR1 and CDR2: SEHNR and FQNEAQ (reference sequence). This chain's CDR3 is CASSLAALSYEQYF. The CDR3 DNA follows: TGTGCCAGCAGCTTAGCGGCACTCTCCTACGAGCAGTACTTC. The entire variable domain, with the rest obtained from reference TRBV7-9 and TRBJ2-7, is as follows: DTGVSQNPRHKITKRGQNVTFRCDPISEHNRLYWYRQTLGQGPEFLTYFQNEAQLEKSRLLSDRFSAERPKGSFSTLEIQRTEQGDSAMYLCASSLAALSYEQYFGPGTRLTVT.

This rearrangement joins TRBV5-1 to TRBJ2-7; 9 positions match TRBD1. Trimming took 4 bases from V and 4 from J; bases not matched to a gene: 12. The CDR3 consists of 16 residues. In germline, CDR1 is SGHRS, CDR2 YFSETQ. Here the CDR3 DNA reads TGCGCCAGCAGCGGTCAGTTGAGACAGGGGGTTTACGAGCAGTACTTC. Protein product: CASSGQLRQGVYEQYF.

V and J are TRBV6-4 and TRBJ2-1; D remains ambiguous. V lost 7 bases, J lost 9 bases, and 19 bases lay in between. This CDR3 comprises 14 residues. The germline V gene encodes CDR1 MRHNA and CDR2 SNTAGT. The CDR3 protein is CASTPTTVGGEQFF. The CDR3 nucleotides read TGTGCCAGCACCCCAACAACAGTGGGCGGTGAGCAGTTCTTC.